A single sample gave rise to the 25 T cell receptor beta chains below, sequenced in a study of T cells in Graves' hyperthyroidism and ophthalmopathy. Template material for amplifying TCR beta CDR3 regions consisted of RNA transcripts. The HTBI set primed first-round TCR CDR3 RT-PCR. Each CDR3 protein is one row after TCRdb ran MiXCR on the multiplex PCR reads. The sample consists of 500,000 to 750,000 distinct CDR3 sequences, about 15% of them appearing once. The sample taken for sequencing was blood. These receptor sequences come from a woman aged 25 to 39 with Graves' hyperthyroidism.

In DNA form, the CDR3 reads TGTGCCAGCAGGGGGACAGGGGCATATCAGCCCCAGCATTTT. This translates into CASRGTGAYQPQHF. The chain recombines TRBV12-3 or TRBV12-4 with TRBJ1-5, with 10 bases identical to TRBD1. With 6 bases clipped from V and 5 bases from J, the junction kept 4 bases outside the gene matches. This CDR3 is 14 amino acids long.

This rearrangement joins TRBV19 to TRBJ2-1; D might be TRBD1 or TRBD2, each matching 6 bases. Between the trimmed V and J ends, which lost 4 bases and 8 bases, there was a span of 24 bases. The CDR3 extends over 17 amino acids. Germline CDR1 and CDR2: LNHDA and SQIVND (reference sequence). The CDR3 nucleotides read TGTGCCAGTAGTACCCCAGGACTACCCAGATCAGGGGATGAGCAGTTCTTC. Protein product: CASSTPGLPRSGDEQFF.

This clonotype was detected many times. CDR3 sequence (DNA): TGTGCCAGTAGTATATTAGCGGTTATCACCGGGGAGCTGTTTTTT. Translated: CASSILAVITGELFF. The chain joins TRBV19 to TRBJ2-2; tentative D call: TRBD2 (6 bases). Trimming stripped 2 bases from V and 4 bases from J, with 11 bases between. The CDR3 sequence is 15 residues long. Germline values: CDR1 LNHDA, CDR2 SQIVND (reference sequence).

The chain employs TRBV27 and TRBJ1-6; D unresolved. The ends were cut back, 0 bases at V and 0 bases at J, with 9 bases in the middle. The germline gives CDR1 MNHEY, CDR2 SMNVEV (reference sequence). The CDR3 loop spans 17 amino acids. CDR3 coding DNA: TGTGCCAGCAGTTTATCCACACCTAGCTCCTATAATTCACCCCTCCACTTT. Its protein product is CASSLSTPSSYNSPLHF.

This chain joins TRBV24-1 and TRBJ2-7; D is perhaps TRBD1 (5 bases). Per the germline V gene, CDR1 is KGHDR and CDR2 is SFDVKD. Between the trimmed V and J ends, which lost 3 bases and 0 bases, there was a span of 11 bases. The CDR3 runs 15 residues. This chain's CDR3 is CATSDNMTVSYEQYF. The CDR3 DNA reads TGTGCCACCAGTGATAACATGACAGTCTCCTACGAGCAGTACTTC.

In its sample, this clonotype was seen many times. The rearrangement uses TRBV7-9 and TRBJ2-3, with 10 bases identical to TRBD2. There are 16 residues in the CDR3. Germline lookup yields CDR1 SEHNR and CDR2 FQNEAQ (reference sequence). The junction had 9 bases not matched to a gene; V was cut back by 5 bases and J by 4 bases. The CDR3 coding sequence is TGTGCCAGCAGCCCGAAAAGCGGGAGGGGCGCAGATACGCAGTATTTT. Protein product: CASSPKSGRGADTQYF.

This chain links TRBV6-2 or TRBV6-3 with TRBJ2-2; 11 bases line up with TRBD2. V lost 6 bases to trimming and J lost 7 bases; unmatched junction nucleotides: 16. The CDR3 is 18 residues long. CDR1 is MNHEY, CDR2 SVGEGT, per germline. CDR3 sequence (DNA): TGTGCCAGCAGAAAGGAAAAACTAGCGGGAGAGGCGGTCGGGGAGCTGTTTTTT. Translation gives CASRKEKLAGEAVGELFF.

This clonotype was seen more than once but under ten times. The chain combines TRBV28 with TRBJ2-1; 11 bases map to TRBD2. CDR3 length: 17 amino acids. The junction had 10 bases not matched to a gene; V was cut back by 1 base and J by 8 bases. The germline V gene encodes CDR1 MDHEN and CDR2 SYDVKM. CDR3 nucleotides: TGTGCCAGCAGTTTATTAGTGCTAGCGGGAGGAAGCGATGAGCAGTTCTTC. This translates into CASSLLVLAGGSDEQFF.

The V and J genes are TRBV6-1 and TRBJ2-7; TRBD1 agrees at 7 bases. CDR3 length: 16 amino acids. The ends lost 6 bases at V and 6 bases at J; junction bases unmatched: 17. In germline, CDR1 is MNHNS, CDR2 SASEGT. CDR3: CASSSPRDRIVVEQYF. The CDR3 DNA follows: TGTGCCAGCAGCTCACCACGGGACAGAATAGTCGTCGAGCAGTACTTC.

This chain joins TRBV20-1 and TRBJ2-1; TRBD2 agrees at 12 bases. Germline V gene lookup returns CDR1 DFQATT and CDR2 SNEGSKA (reference sequence). V trimming: 5 bases; J trimming: 8 bases; junction bases outside the gene matches: 10. The CDR3 is 15 residues long. The CDR3, as DNA: TGCAGTGCTGGAAAGACTAGCGGGAGTCCCGATGAGCAGTTCTTC. This translates into CSAGKTSGSPDEQFF.

This clonotype was seen many times. The CDR3: CASKPGGWETQYF. DNA for the CDR3: TGTGCCAGCAAGCCGGGAGGGTGGGAGACGCAGTATTTT. The chain joins TRBV6-1 to TRBJ2-3; 8 bases map to TRBD2. The CDR3 spans 13 residues. Germline CDR1 MNHNS, CDR2 SASEGT. With V trimmed by 7 bases and J by 9 bases, 9 bases remained unmatched.

This clonotype appeared a few times. The CDR3 DNA reads TGCAGTGCTAGGGACAGCGGAGGGCTCTCTGGGGCCAACGTCCTGACTTTC. Its protein is CSARDSGGLSGANVLTF. The rearrangement joins TRBV20-1 to TRBJ2-6; D tentatively fits TRBD1 or TRBD2 (6 bases each). This CDR3 has 17 residues. V was shortened by 3 bases and J by 0 bases, with 15 bases between the two germline ends. Germline CDR1 and CDR2: DFQATT and SNEGSKA (reference sequence).

This clonotype was recorded at least ten times. V gene TRBV5-1 combines with J gene TRBJ2-1; the D gene is possibly TRBD2 (6 bases). Trimming removed 8 bases from V and 6 bases from J, with 21 bases in between. CDR3 length: 15 amino acids. Looked up from germline, CDR1 is SGHRS and CDR2 is YFSETQ. The CDR3 here is CASSLHSGGRNEQFF. CDR3 DNA: TGCGCCAGTAGCCTGCATAGCGGTGGGCGCAATGAGCAGTTCTTC.

The chain combines TRBV5-1 with TRBJ1-1; 8 bases agree with TRBD1. The germline CDR1 and CDR2 sequences are SGHRS and YFSETQ. The CDR3 runs 13 residues. Germline trimming cut 3 bases from V and 4 bases from J; bases unmatched to any gene: 2. CDR3 coding DNA: TGCGCCAGCAGCTCGACAGGGGCCACTGAAGCTTTCTTT. Amino acid sequence: CASSSTGATEAFF. The full variable domain, rest sourced from reference TRBV5-1 and TRBJ1-1, is KAGVTQTPRYLIKTRGQQVTLSCSPISGHRSVSWYQQTPGQGLQFLFEYFSETQRNKGNFPGRFSGRQFSNSRSEMNVSTLELGDSALYLCASSSTGATEAFFGQGTRLTVV.

The rearrangement joins TRBV15 to TRBJ1-2; a possible D gene is TRBD1 (5 bases). Per germline, CDR1 LNHNV and CDR2 YYDKDF (reference sequence). CDR3 size: 12 residues. Trimming removed 1 base at V and 9 bases at J, with 9 bases between. CDR3 residues: CATSRVEGSYTF. DNA of the CDR3: TGTGCCACCAGCAGAGTGGAGGGGAGCTACACCTTC. Drawing the rest from reference TRBV15 and TRBJ1-2, the complete variable domain is DAMVIQNPRYQVTQFGKPVTLSCSQTLNHNVMYWYQQKSSQAPKLLFHYYDKDFNNEADTPDNFQSRRPNTSFCFLDIRSPGLGDTAMYLCATSRVEGSYTFGSGTRLTVV.

The sample holds many counts of this clonotype. The rearrangement uses TRBV11-2 and TRBJ2-7, with TRBD2 identical over 10 bases. After removal of 5 bases from V and 5 bases from J, the junction contained 15 bases not matched to a gene. Germline CDR1 reads SGHAT; CDR2 reads FQNNGV. The CDR3 is 17 residues long. CDR3 amino acids: CASSIIGGLAGVNEQYF. CDR3 coding DNA: TGTGCCAGCAGCATTATTGGTGGGCTAGCGGGAGTGAACGAGCAGTACTTC.

The chain couples TRBV5-5 to TRBJ1-5; D perhaps matches TRBD1 (5 bases). The CDR3 is 14 residues long. Germline V lookup: CDR1 SGHKS, CDR2 YYEKEE (reference sequence). The V end was cut by 4 bases, the J end by 3 bases, with 11 bases between. The CDR3 DNA reads TGTGCCAGCAGCGGGGACGTTTACAATCAGCCCCAGCATTTT. Translation: CASSGDVYNQPQHF.

This clonotype was observed many times. The rearrangement uses TRBV5-1 and TRBJ2-7; D is unresolved. V was cut by 4 bases and J by 0 bases, with 14 bases left in between. Germline assignment: CDR1 SGHRS and CDR2 YFSETQ. The CDR3 is 15 residues long. The CDR3 DNA reads as TGCGCCAGCAGCCCATACAGTGCTATCTCCTACGAGCAGTACTTC. This encodes CASSPYSAISYEQYF.

The V call is TRBV20-1, the J call TRBJ1-5; 7 bases map to TRBD1. The CDR3 contains 13 residues. Germline CDR1 is DFQATT and CDR2 is SNEGSKA (reference sequence). After removal of 3 bases from V and 4 bases from J, the junction contained 3 bases not matched to a gene. The DNA of the CDR3 is TGCAGTGCTAGTCCGGACAGGAATCAGCCCCAGCATTTT. Protein product: CSASPDRNQPQHF.

The gene calls are TRBV7-9 and TRBJ1-1; 10 bases agree with TRBD1. This CDR3 contains 17 residues. V shed 1 base, J shed 1 base, and the junction held 6 bases outside the gene matches. The V gene's germline CDR1 is SEHNR and CDR2 FQNEAQ (reference sequence). The CDR3 DNA follows: TGTGCCAGCAGCTTAGTACGACAGGGGGCCGGGAACACTGAAGCTTTCTTT. Protein product: CASSLVRQGAGNTEAFF.

This clonotype was detected ten times or more. The rearrangement joins TRBV6-1 to TRBJ2-5; 7 bases fit TRBD1. Germline values: CDR1 MNHNS, CDR2 SASEGT. The J segment lost 2 bases and the V segment lost 6 bases, leaving 12 bases of the junction unmatched. The CDR3 has 16 residues. DNA for the CDR3: TGTGCCAGCAGGAAAACGGGACAGTCGACTCAAGAGACCCAGTACTTC. Protein: CASRKTGQSTQETQYF.

This clonotype was picked up a small number of times. The rearrangement joins TRBV10-3 to TRBJ2-7, with D perhaps matching TRBD2 (6 bases). Trimming stripped 2 bases from V and 5 bases from J, with 7 bases between. CDR1 and CDR2 from the germline V gene are ENHRY and SYGVKD. CDR3 size: 12 residues. The CDR3 loop is CAISEREDEQYF. CDR3 nucleotides: TGTGCCATCAGTGAGAGGGAGGACGAGCAGTACTTC.

This clonotype was counted many times. The chain recombines TRBV20-1 with TRBJ1-1; maybe TRBD1 (6 bases). This CDR3 contains 13 residues. Germline CDR1 DFQATT, CDR2 SNEGSKA (reference sequence). V was shortened by 5 bases and J by 7 bases, with 17 bases between the two germline ends. CDR3 residues: CSAAQTGQSEAFF. CDR3 DNA sequence: TGCAGTGCTGCTCAGACAGGACAAAGTGAAGCTTTCTTT.

This clonotype was observed at least ten times. The rearrangement links TRBV28 to TRBJ2-5, with 11 bases that match TRBD2. Germline V CDR1 and CDR2: MDHEN, SYDVKM. The trim removed 4 bases at V and 5 bases at J, leaving 6 bases unmatched. This CDR3 contains 15 residues. CDR3: CASSSTSGIRETQYF. In DNA form, the CDR3 reads TGTGCCAGCAGTTCGACTAGCGGGATTAGGGAGACCCAGTACTTC.

The chain joins TRBV6-1 to TRBJ1-4; D ambiguous. V was pared by 5 bases and J by 4 bases, with 11 bases between. The germline CDR1 and CDR2 sequences are MNHNS and SASEGT. CDR3 length equals 14 residues. Written as DNA, the CDR3 is TGTGCCAGCAGTCCGACTGAGGTTAATGAAAAACTGTTTTTT. Protein: CASSPTEVNEKLFF.